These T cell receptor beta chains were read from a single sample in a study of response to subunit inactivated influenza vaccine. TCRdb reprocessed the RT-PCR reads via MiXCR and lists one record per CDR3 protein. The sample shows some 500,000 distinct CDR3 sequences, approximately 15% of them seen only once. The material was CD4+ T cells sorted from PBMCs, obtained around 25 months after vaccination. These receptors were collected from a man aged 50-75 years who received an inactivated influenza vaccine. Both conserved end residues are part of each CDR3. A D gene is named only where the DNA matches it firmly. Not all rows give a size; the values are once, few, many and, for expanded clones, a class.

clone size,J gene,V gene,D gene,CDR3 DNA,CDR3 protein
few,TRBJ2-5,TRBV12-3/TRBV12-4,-,TGTGCCAGCAGTTTATGGCGGAGTGCCCAGTACTTC,CASSLWRSAQYF
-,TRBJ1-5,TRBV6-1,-,TGTGCCAGCAGTGAAGGGGGAGGTGGTCAGCCCCAGCATTTT,CASSEGGGGQPQHF
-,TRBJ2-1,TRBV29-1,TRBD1,TGCAGCGCCACAAAGCCGGGGACAGGGGTTTATGAGCAGTTCTTC,CSATKPGTGVYEQFF
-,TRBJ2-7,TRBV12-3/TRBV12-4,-,TGTGCCAGCCAAGCCCAGAATTCCTCCTACGAGCAGTACTTC,CASQAQNSSYEQYF
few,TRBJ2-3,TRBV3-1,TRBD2,TGTGCCAGCAGCCAACTTAGCGGGAGCACAGATACGCAGTATTTT,CASSQLSGSTDTQYF
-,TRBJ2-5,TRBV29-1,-,TGCAGCGTTGAGGACCGCGTGGGGGAGACCCAGTACTTC,CSVEDRVGETQYF
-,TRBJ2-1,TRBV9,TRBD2,TGTGCCAGCAGTCAACTAGCGGGGGGGCCCGATGAGCAGTTCTTC,CASSQLAGGPDEQFF
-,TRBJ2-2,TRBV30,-,TGTGCCTGGGGATGGAACACCGGGGAGCTGTTTTTT,CAWGWNTGELFF
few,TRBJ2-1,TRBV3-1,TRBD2,TGTGCCAGCAGCCTAGGACTAGCGACGAATGAGCAGTTCTTC,CASSLGLATNEQFF
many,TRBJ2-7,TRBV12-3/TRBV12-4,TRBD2,TGTGCCAGCAGTTTATTGGGGGGGGGATACGAGCAGTACTTC,CASSLLGGGYEQYF
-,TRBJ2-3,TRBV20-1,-,TGCAGTGCTGGGGTCCATGATACGCAGTATTTT,CSAGVHDTQYF
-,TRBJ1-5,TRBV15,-,TGTGCCACCAGTCTAACTTACGCAGGGGCCAGTCAGCCCCAGCATTTT,CATSLTYAGASQPQHF
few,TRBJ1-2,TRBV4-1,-,TGCGCCAGCAGCCCCTCGGCACACGCTAACTATGGCTACACCTTC,CASSPSAHANYGYTF
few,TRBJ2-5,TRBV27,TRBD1,TGTGCCAGCAGCTTTCTCCGGGACAGGGATAAGGAGACCCAGTACTTC,CASSFLRDRDKETQYF
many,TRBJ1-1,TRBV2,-,TGTGCCAGCAGGGGGAACACTGAAGCTTTCTTT,CASRGNTEAFF
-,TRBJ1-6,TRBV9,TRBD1,TGTGCCAGCAGCGCGGGACAGGAATACTCACCCCTCCACTTT,CASSAGQEYSPLHF
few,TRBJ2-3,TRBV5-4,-,TGTGCCAGCAGCTTTGACCCCAAAGATACGCAGTATTTT,CASSFDPKDTQYF
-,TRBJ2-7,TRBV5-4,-,TGTGCCAGCAGCCCTTTGGGAGGAGGTGACGAGCAGTACTTC,CASSPLGGGDEQYF
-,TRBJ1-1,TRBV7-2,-,TGTGCCAGCAGCCAGGGGCCGGGTCGGGCTTTCTTT,CASSQGPGRAFF
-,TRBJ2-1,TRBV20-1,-,TGCAGTGCTAGAGCGCAGTACAATGAGCAGTTCTTC,CSARAQYNEQFF
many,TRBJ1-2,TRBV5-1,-,TGCGCCAGCAGCTTGGTCGGGGCTAACTATGGCTACACCTTC,CASSLVGANYGYTF
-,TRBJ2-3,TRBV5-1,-,TGCGCCGGCAGCCCGGAACGGGCGTCTAGCACAGATACGCAGTATTTT,CAGSPERASSTDTQYF
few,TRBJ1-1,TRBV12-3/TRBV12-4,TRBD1,TGTGCCAGCAGTTATAAGACAGGGTTCAGCACTGAAGCTTTCTTT,CASSYKTGFSTEAFF
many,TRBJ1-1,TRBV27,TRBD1,TGTGCCAGCAGTTTTACGAGGGGACAGGGACCATCTGGTCTAATACCTGAAGCTTTCTTT,CASSFTRGQGPSGLIPEAFF
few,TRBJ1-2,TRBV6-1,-,TGTGCCAGCAGCGCTTTGAGGACCCTCGGTGGCTACACCTTC,CASSALRTLGGYTF
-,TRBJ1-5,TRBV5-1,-,TGCGCCAGCAGCTTGGCCGGACCCCCCGACAATCAGCCCCAGCATTTT,CASSLAGPPDNQPQHF
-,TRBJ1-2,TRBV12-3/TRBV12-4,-,TGTGCCAGCAGTTCTAACAGGGTTAACTATGGCTACACCTTC,CASSSNRVNYGYTF
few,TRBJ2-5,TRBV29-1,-,TGCAGCGTTGAACAGATATTCGGAGAGACCCAGTACTTC,CSVEQIFGETQYF
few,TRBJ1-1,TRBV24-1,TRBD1,TGTGCCACCAGAGCCACAGGGGGGACTGAAGCTTTCTTT,CATRATGGTEAFF